This T cell receptor (beta chain) was identified during a study of control samples from healthy donors and cancer patients. TCRdb's table, derived via immunoSEQ multiplex PCR, lists solely in-frame clones and lacks some. This sample has under 140,000 clones, with approximately 88% found just once. The specimen sequenced was PBMCs. This clonotype was sampled from a woman aged 55-70 years with lung cancer.

Written as DNA, the CDR3 is TGCGCCACCAGGGGGGAGAGGGGGGCCATATACAATGAGCAGTTCTTC. Residues: CATRGERGAIYNEQFF. The chain combines TRBV4-1 with TRBJ2-1, with D perhaps TRBD1 (7 bases). Trimming left V 10 bases short and J 4 bases short, with 23 bases between. Germline V gene data show CDR1 as MGHRA and CDR2 as YSYEKL. The CDR3 spans 16 residues.